This is a list of T cell receptor beta chains from one sample in a study of blood T cell repertoires in COVID-19. This table comes from immunoSEQ multiplex PCR, and its TCRdb copy is limited to in-frame clones, with some not included. The profile shows tens of thousands of clones, nearly 90% of them singletons. The sample consisted of peripheral blood. These receptors all stem from a man aged 65 to 85 with acute or convalescent COVID-19. Each CDR3 is given with its conserved first and last residue. The D gene is left open where the match is weak. Expanded clones get a size class; other rows say once, few or many, or leave the size out.

>NA|TRBV13|TRBD2|TRBJ2-3
TGTGCCAGCAGCGGACTAGGCACAGATACGCAGTATTTT
CASSGLGTDTQYF
>NA|TRBV28|TRBD2|TRBJ2-5
TGTGCCAGCAGTTTGCCTAGCGGGGGGGGAGAGACCCAGTACTTC
CASSLPSGGGETQYF
>once|TRBV2|NA|TRBJ1-3
TGTGCCAGCAGTGGACAAGAGTTTTTGACTGGAAACACCATATATTTT
CASSGQEFLTGNTIYF
>NA|TRBV7-2|TRBD2|TRBJ2-1
TGTGCCAGCAGCCTCTACGACACTAGCGGCGCTAAGTTCTTC
CASSLYDTSGAKFF
>NA|TRBV18|TRBD1|TRBJ2-3
TGTGCCAGCTCAACTCAGGGGGCCGGCACAGATACGCAGTATTTT
CASSTQGAGTDTQYF
>NA|TRBV5-6|TRBD1|TRBJ1-1
TGTGCCAGCAGCCCTATAGGACAGGGAATTATGAACACTGAAGCTTTCTTT
CASSPIGQGIMNTEAFF
>NA|TRBV5-1|NA|TRBJ2-1
TGCGCCAGCAGTCAGACAACTAGAGGGCCTTCCAATGAGCAGTTCTTC
CASSQTTRGPSNEQFF
>NA|TRBV5-1|TRBD2|TRBJ2-7
TGCGCCAGCAGCTTATTAGCGGGAGCCCCAACCGGGGGTTACGAGCAGTACTTC
CASSLLAGAPTGGYEQYF
>NA|TRBV25-1|NA|TRBJ1-5
TGTGCCAGCAGTGAATCGGGGGGGGTCTTTCAGCCCCAGCATTTT
CASSESGGVFQPQHF
>few|TRBV6-5|TRBD2|TRBJ2-7
TGTGCCAGCAGTTACAACGGGGGGATCTCCTACGAGCAGTACTTC
CASSYNGGISYEQYF
>NA|TRBV10-3|TRBD1|TRBJ1-5
TGTGCCATCAGTGAGTCGAGCTTCCAAGGGGGCCCGCGGCCCCAGCATTTT
CAISESSFQGGPRPQHF
>NA|TRBV25-1|NA|TRBJ2-7
TGTGCCAGCAGTTCCGGTTACGAGCAGTACTTC
CASSSGYEQYF
>NA|TRBV28|TRBD1|TRBJ2-2
TGTGCCAGCAGTTTGGGACAGTTGAACACCGGGGAGCTGTTTTTT
CASSLGQLNTGELFF
>NA|TRBV5-1|TRBD1|TRBJ1-1
TGCGCCAGCAGCTCAGGACAGGGATTCACTGAAGCTTTCTTT
CASSSGQGFTEAFF
>NA|TRBV5-1|NA|TRBJ2-7
TGCGCCAGCAGCTTAGACGGGACAAGCCGCTACGAGCAGTACTTC
CASSLDGTSRYEQYF
>NA|TRBV6-6|NA|TRBJ1-6
TGTGCCAGCAGTGCCCAGGAGGCACCCCTCCACTTT
CASSAQEAPLHF
>NA|TRBV28|NA|TRBJ2-1
TGTGCCAGCAGTACCCGACAGGAGCAGTTCTTC
CASSTRQEQFF
>NA|TRBV19|NA|TRBJ2-3
TGTGCCAGTAGTATAGACCCAGGGGAAACAGATACGCAGTATTTT
CASSIDPGETDTQYF
>NA|TRBV6-6|NA|TRBJ1-2
TGTGCCAGCAGGTCCGGGGGCTATGGCTACACCTTC
CASRSGGYGYTF
>NA|TRBV19|NA|TRBJ1-5
TGTGCTAGGGACATTCAGCCCCAGCATTTT
CARDIQPQHF
>NA|TRBV6-5|NA|TRBJ1-2
TGTGCCAGCAAGGGTACAGGGAAGGGGAAGTATGGCTACACCTTC
CASKGTGKGKYGYTF
>NA|TRBV28|TRBD1|TRBJ1-2
TGTGCCAGCAGCCAGGGGGCCCGGGGCTACACCTTC
CASSQGARGYTF
>NA|TRBV9|TRBD1|TRBJ1-3
TGTGCCAGCAGCGTGGGACAGTCGAGCTCTGGAAACACCATATATTTT
CASSVGQSSSGNTIYF
>NA|TRBV28|NA|TRBJ1-5
TGTGCCAGCAGTTTCTTTCGTCAGCCCCAGCATTTT
CASSFFRQPQHF
>NA|TRBV7-9|NA|TRBJ1-6
TGTGCCAGCAGCGAGAGACAGGTTCCCGATTCACCCCTCCACTTT
CASSERQVPDSPLHF
>NA|TRBV6-5|NA|TRBJ1-6
TGTGCCAGCAGTTACGATGGCCAAAGAGGCTCACCCCTCCACTTT
CASSYDGQRGSPLHF
>NA|TRBV13|NA|TRBJ2-7
TGTGCCAGCAGCATCGGGGACTCCTACGAGCAGTACTTC
CASSIGDSYEQYF
>NA|TRBV6-5|TRBD1|TRBJ2-7
TGTGCCAGCAGTTACCAGGGGGCCCCTATCTACGAGCAGTACTTC
CASSYQGAPIYEQYF
>NA|TRBV11-2|TRBD1|TRBJ1-5
TGTGCCAGCAGCCCCTCGGGACAGCAAAATCAGCCCCAGCATTTT
CASSPSGQQNQPQHF
>few|TRBV7-6|TRBD2|TRBJ2-7
TGTGCCAGCAGCTTAGCGCGGGAGGGCTTCCACGAGCAGTACTTC
CASSLAREGFHEQYF
>NA|TRBV7-9|NA|TRBJ2-6
TGTGCCAGCAGTGCCGACTGGTCTGGGGCCAACGTCCTGACTTTC
CASSADWSGANVLTF
>NA|TRBV28|NA|TRBJ2-7
TGTGCCAGCAGTTCCCCCCCCGGGACACCGAGCTACGAGCAGTACTTC
CASSSPPGTPSYEQYF
>NA|TRBV24-1|NA|TRBJ2-7
TGTGCCACCAGTGTTGGGGGACAGGCTAGCGGGCAGTACTTC
CATSVGGQASGQYF
>NA|TRBV7-2|TRBD1|TRBJ1-5
TGTGCCAGCAGCCTACAGGGACAGCAAAATCAGCCCCAGCATTTT
CASSLQGQQNQPQHF
>NA|TRBV3-1/TRBV3-2|NA|TRBJ1-1
TGTGCCAGCAGCCAAGAAGGAGGGGCTGCCGAAGCTTTCTTT
CASSQEGGAAEAFF
>NA|TRBV28|TRBD1|TRBJ1-5
TGTGCCAGCAGCGGACAGGGTGATCAGCCCCAGCATTTT
CASSGQGDQPQHF
>NA|TRBV9|NA|TRBJ2-3
TGTGCCAGCAGCGCCCTAGGGCGGGCAAACACAGATACGCAGTATTTT
CASSALGRANTDTQYF
>NA|TRBV5-1|NA|TRBJ2-1
TGCGCCAGCAGCTTCTGGGACAAAAGTTTAGTTGAGCAGTTCTTC
CASSFWDKSLVEQFF
>NA|TRBV5-5|NA|TRBJ2-3
TGTGCCAGCAGCTTAGTGGTCGGAGGAGATACGCAGTATTTT
CASSLVVGGDTQYF
>once|TRBV5-1|TRBD2|TRBJ2-1
TGCGCCAGCAGCCCCAAAACTCGAGCGTGGGAGGGGTACAATGAGCAGTTCTTC
CASSPKTRAWEGYNEQFF
>NA|TRBV5-4|NA|TRBJ1-2
TGTGCCAGCAGCTTGGACTCAAGCTCTGGCTACACCTTC
CASSLDSSSGYTF
>NA|TRBV3-1/TRBV3-2|NA|TRBJ1-3
TGTGCCAGCAGCCAAGGGGCCACTCCTGTAAACACCATATATTTT
CASSQGATPVNTIYF
>NA|TRBV19|TRBD1|TRBJ1-3
TGTGCCAGTAGCAAAAGACAGGGGGCTGGAAACACCATATATTTT
CASSKRQGAGNTIYF
>NA|TRBV10-1|NA|TRBJ2-3
TGCGCCAGCAGTGAGGGAGCACCCCCTGCGGATACGCAGTATTTT
CASSEGAPPADTQYF
>NA|TRBV30|NA|TRBJ2-7
TGTGCCTGGGGGAAAGAGGCGACTCTCGCCTCGGTCGAGCAGTACTTC
CAWGKEATLASVEQYF
>NA|TRBV2|TRBD1|TRBJ1-2
TGTGCCAGCAGTGAACACCAGGGGGAGGCGTATGGCTACACCTTC
CASSEHQGEAYGYTF
>NA|TRBV7-8|NA|TRBJ1-5
TGTGCCAGCAGCTTGGAGGCGGTTGGCATCGCTAATCAGCCCCAGCATTTT
CASSLEAVGIANQPQHF
>NA|TRBV18|TRBD2|TRBJ2-1
TGTGCCAGCTCACAGTTAGCGGGGGGGAACAATGAGCAGTTCTTC
CASSQLAGGNNEQFF
>NA|TRBV28|NA|TRBJ2-7
TGTGCCAGCAGTTCACAGCCCCAAACCTACGAGCAGTACTTC
CASSSQPQTYEQYF
>NA|TRBV15|TRBD1|TRBJ2-7
TGTGCCACCAGCAGAGATTACGAGGGGGCGCGATACGAGCAGTACTTC
CATSRDYEGARYEQYF
>once|TRBV12-3/TRBV12-4|NA|TRBJ2-7
TGTGCCAGCAGGTCGGGATCCTACGAGCAGTACTTC
CASRSGSYEQYF
>NA|TRBV19|TRBD2|TRBJ2-3
TGTGCCAGTAACCACATACTCGGACTAGCAGATACGCAGTATTTT
CASNHILGLADTQYF
>NA|TRBV7-8|NA|TRBJ1-6
TGTGCCAGCAGCTTAGATCTCTGGGGGGTCAGAGAGTCACCCCTCCACTTT
CASSLDLWGVRESPLHF
>NA|TRBV28|NA|TRBJ1-2
TGTGCCAGCAGTGGACAGATCTATGGCTACACCTTC
CASSGQIYGYTF
>NA|TRBV2|NA|TRBJ1-5
TGTGCCAGCAGCGGCGGACAAAGTCAGCATTTT
CASSGGQSQHF
>NA|TRBV18|TRBD1|TRBJ2-7
TGTGCCAGCTCACGGGACAGCGGCTACGAGCAGTACTTC
CASSRDSGYEQYF
>NA|TRBV4-1|TRBD2|TRBJ2-3
TGCGCCAGCAGCCAGCGCCAACTAGCGGGGGTGAATACGCAGTATTTT
CASSQRQLAGVNTQYF
>NA|TRBV18|TRBD1|TRBJ2-7
TGTGCCAGCTCACCGGACAGGAGCCTCTACGAGCAGTACTTC
CASSPDRSLYEQYF